This entry features one T cell receptor (beta chain) sequence. What this receptor recognizes is not known. One base away lies a much larger clone, so this may be a sequencing read error. The source of the sample is a study of tumor-infiltrating lymphocytes in primary liver carcinoma (dated by TCRdb to the late 2010s). The study in broad terms: Hepatocellular carcinoma (four) or combined HCC and intrahepatic cholangiocarcinoma (one) was present in the five patients, who were three men and two women aged 30 to 69 years. The five patients had tumors staged T1-T3 N0M0, with maximum diameters ranging from roughly 4.2 to 11 cm. Each sample produced about 3.65 to 7.13 million productive TCRbeta reads, and read depth showed no significant difference between tissue types. The study combined TCRbeta repertoire sequencing, expression microarrays and whole-exome sequencing across five regions of each liver tumor, with adjacent normal tissue and blood. A total of 35 specimens from 5 patients underwent TCRbeta repertoire sequencing, comprising about 25 tumor regions, 5 adjacent noncancerous liver tissues and 5 peripheral blood samples. The 25 or so tumor region samples were profiled with Agilent mRNA microarrays so that TCRbeta repertoire diversity could be related to the local molecular phenotype. High reproducibility was observed for the technical replicate repertoires, with mean shared-clone rates around 0.9 and correlation coefficients above 0.95.

Using a constant-region primer and ProtoScript II reverse transcriptase, TCRbeta-specific cDNA was reverse-transcribed from 400 to 550 ng total RNA. Three nested multiplex PCR rounds, following a slightly modified ARM-PCR procedure, were used to build the TCRbeta libraries. Sample barcodes and Illumina adapters were attached in a final 25-cycle PCR using Deep VentR polymerase. Before sequencing, amplicons of 200-500 bp were purified from gel using a QIAquick gel extraction kit. TCRbeta amplicons were sequenced on an Illumina HiSeq 2500 with 250-bp paired-end reads. In the paper's pipeline: Quality trimming of reads was performed with Trimmomatic v0.33, and paired reads were merged with FLASH v1.2.11 so that full CDR3 sequences could be recovered. MiGEC v1.2.1b assigned V, D and J germline segments to the rearranged TCRbeta sequences. Clonotype statistics and Shannon-Wiener diversity indices were computed with VDJtools v1.0.0. To cut down on sampling bias, every analysis after diversity analysis relied on just the 250 most abundant clonotypes from each sample. TCRdb ran its own pipeline on the public reads, namely fastp trimming at Q25 and MiXCR clone calling, and kept in-frame beta chains. When rows share a CDR3 protein, they turn into one entry using the most common DNA and genes. The V and J calls, along with clone size, are taken from TCRdb and not from the paper's own processing. This sample gives about 200,000 distinct CDR3 sequences in total; around four fifths of them show up just once. Around a sixth of the sample is in the top ten clones.

Without any cell sorting, total RNA and DNA were extracted together from approximately 22-30 mg of bulk tissue using the AllPrep DNA/RNA mini kit. Surgical resection was performed in China between late 2015 and early 2016 on about five patients with histopathologically diagnosed primary liver carcinoma. Patients had chronic HBV infection and were treatment-naive at sampling. Five spatially separated regions were sampled from each tumor: the superior, inferior, left-lateral and right-lateral poles, plus the tumor centre. Histological examination found more than 80% viable tumor cells in every tumor sample. Fresh tumor and adjacent tissue pieces were bisected, with one half stored in RNAlater at -80 degrees C and the other half sent for histology. Study-level results and caveats: The top 250 clones accounted for a significantly greater share of the repertoire in tumors than in blood (p = 0.039). Comparison of CD4+ and CD8+ T cell repertoires was precluded by the use of bulk unsorted samples. Only about 7-25% of top clones were present in all five regions of a tumor, suggesting spatial heterogeneity of tumor-infiltrating T cells. Only the TCR beta chain was sequenced, which likely underestimates true repertoire diversity because unpaired alpha chains were not captured. With just a handful of patients in the study, the authors point out that the findings should be validated in a larger study. Consistent with antigen-driven expansion, pairs of tumor regions showed higher repertoire overlap (mean around 36%) than either tumor-adjacent pairs (approximately 17%) or tumor-blood pairs (approximately 15%).

The sequenced sample consisted of tumor tissue from primary liver carcinoma. The TCR comes from a man aged 35-49 years with primary liver carcinoma and hepatitis B virus infection.

In nucleotides, the sequence is TGTGCCAGCACTAATCCGGGACAGGGGGTCGAGACGCAGTATTTT. This translates into CASTNPGQGVETQYF. The chain is encoded by TRBV7-9 joined to TRBJ2-3; TRBD1 lines up with 11 middle nucleotides. CDR1 and CDR2, per the germline V gene (reference sequence), are SEHNR and FQNEAQ. V loses 7 bases at its end and J loses 9 bases; junction bases beyond the gene matches: 12. Inclusive of the bounding cysteine and phenylalanine, the CDR3 is 15 residues long. Just CDR3 DNA is preserved here, 45 bases in frame from base 1.